The source of this T cell receptor beta chain is a study of T cell changes during pregnancy in multiple sclerosis. Assay used: immunoSEQ multiplex PCR; TCRdb lists only in-frame clones, some missing. In the table there are just over 50,000 clones, approximately 92% of which are singletons. This CDR3 region has 15 residues. Germline lookup yields CDR1 SGHNT and CDR2 YENEEA. The junction had 4 bases not matched to a gene; V was cut back by 6 bases and J by 0 bases. The chain combines TRBV11-3 with TRBJ2-3; TRBD1 agrees at 9 bases. This sample comprised CD4+ T cells from peripheral blood mononuclear cells, obtained after pregnancy. The sequence came from a female donor with multiple sclerosis, enrolled in a pregnancy study. The CDR3 reads CASSAGTGSTDTQYF. The CDR3 nucleotides are TGTGCCAGCAGTGCGGGGACAGGGAGCACAGATACGCAGTATTTT.